The entry that follows covers one TCR beta chain sequence. The sample originates from a study of neoadjuvant anti-PD-1 for oral cavity cancer. Noted time point: after neoadjuvant nivolumab, at surgical resection. Using immunoSEQ multiplex PCR, the repertoire was profiled, and TCRdb retains in-frame clones only, with some absent. The sample records more than 20,000 clones, approximately 27% being singletons. The TCR comes from a person aged 35 to 85 with oral cavity squamous cell carcinoma. Sequences were derived from tumor tissue, sampled after nivolumab (anti-PD-1) treatment.

Here the CDR3 reads CASSYGAGDRYNEQFF. The DNA of the CDR3 is TGTGCCAGCAGTTACGGAGCGGGGGATAGGTACAATGAGCAGTTCTTC. The chain recombines TRBV6-5 with TRBJ2-1; 8 positions agree with TRBD2. This CDR3 has 16 residues. The V segment lost 2 bases and the J segment 4 bases; nucleotides outside the gene matches: 7. Per germline, CDR1 MNHEY and CDR2 SVGAGI.